These 30 T cell receptor beta chains came from one sample sequenced in a study of blood T cell repertoires in COVID-19. Clones were read by immunoSEQ multiplex PCR, and TCRdb kept only the in-frame ones, dropping some. This table has about 220,000 clones, 85% to 90% appearing once. The sample taken for sequencing was PBMCs or T cells enriched from blood (not recorded which). These receptor sequences come from a woman between 18 and 29 years old in a cohort exposed to, infected with or recovered from COVID-19 (not recorded which).

This clone showed up just once. This chain connects TRBV27 to TRBJ1-2; D is perhaps TRBD1 (6 bases). The CDR3 spans 14 residues. CDR1 and CDR2 (germline): MNHEY, SMNVEV (reference sequence). V shed 5 bases and J shed 2 bases, with 12 bases lying between them. The CDR3 sequence is CASSPRTENYGYTF. In nucleotides, the CDR3 is TGTGCCAGCAGTCCAAGGACAGAAAACTATGGCTACACCTTC.

J is TRBJ2-1 and V is TRBV24-1, with a possible D match to TRBD1 (6 bases). The V gene's germline CDR1 is KGHDR and CDR2 SFDVKD. CDR3 size: 16 residues. The ends were cut back, 4 bases at V and 4 bases at J, with 16 bases in the middle. The CDR3 DNA sequence: TGTGCCACCAGTGAATCACAGGGTTACGGGTACAATGAGCAGTTCTTC. It encodes CATSESQGYGYNEQFF.

This sequence joins TRBV2 and TRBJ2-2, with 7 bases identical to TRBD2. V shed 4 bases and J 1 base; nucleotides not matched to a gene: 12. This CDR3 contains 18 residues. In germline, CDR1 is SNHLY, CDR2 FYNNEI. Here the CDR3 DNA reads TGTGCCAGCAGTGGCCGGGAGGCGCACGAGCGGAACACCGGGGAGCTGTTTTTT. This translates into CASSGREAHERNTGELFF.

The CDR3 bases are TGTGCCAGCGCCTCGCACGGGACACTTGGCCACAATGAGCAGTTCTTC. Residues: CASASHGTLGHNEQFF. The rearrangement joins TRBV28 to TRBJ2-1; possibly TRBD1 for D (6 bases). The CDR3 covers 16 residues. V shed 8 bases and J shed 5 bases, with 22 bases lying between them. The V gene's germline CDR1 is MDHEN and CDR2 SYDVKM.

The chain has TRBV5-1 and TRBJ1-4; 9 bases are shared with TRBD1. From germline, CDR1 is SGHRS and CDR2 YFSETQ. The CDR3 sequence is 15 residues long. Trimming took 2 bases from V and 6 from J; bases not matched to a gene: 5. This chain's CDR3 is CASSLGTGRDEKLFF. CDR3 nucleotides: TGCGCCAGCAGCTTAGGGACAGGGAGGGATGAAAAACTGTTTTTT.

The chain combines TRBV2 with TRBJ2-1, with 10 positions matching TRBD2. The CDR3 is 16 amino acids. The germline V gene encodes CDR1 SNHLY and CDR2 FYNNEI. V lost 5 bases, J lost 0 bases, and 4 bases stayed unmatched. CDR3 amino acids: CASSSPSGSSYNEQFF. DNA of the CDR3: TGTGCCAGCAGTTCACCTAGCGGGAGCTCCTACAATGAGCAGTTCTTC.

V and J are TRBV30 and TRBJ1-5; no clear D gene. V was trimmed by 1 base and J by 9 bases, leaving 13 bases between them. The CDR3 loop spans 13 amino acids. Germline loops: CDR1 GTSNPN, CDR2 SVGIG (reference sequence). The DNA for the CDR3 is TGTGCCTGGAGTGCACTCGATACGTGGCCCCAGCATTTT. Translating it yields CAWSALDTWPQHF. Full variable domain (missing parts from reference TRBV30 and TRBJ1-5): SQTIHQWPATLVQPVGSPLSLECTVEGTSNPNLYWYRQAAGRGLQLLFYSVGIGQISSEVPQNLSASRPQDRQFILSSKKLLLSDSGFYLCAWSALDTWPQHFGDGTRLSIL.

This clone was detected only a few times. The chain couples TRBV3-1 (or the pseudogene TRBV3-2) to TRBJ2-5; 10 positions match TRBD1. J was trimmed by 4 bases and V by 4 bases; bases with no gene match: 6. Germline V CDR1 and CDR2: LGHDT, YNNKEL (reference sequence). This CDR3 contains 15 residues. The CDR3 here is CASSPGTGVVETQYF. CDR3 DNA sequence: TGTGCCAGCAGCCCCGGGACAGGGGTGGTAGAGACCCAGTACTTC.

The chain combines TRBV27 with TRBJ1-2; 7 nucleotides align to TRBD1. The CDR3 contains 12 residues. CDR1 and CDR2 (germline): MNHEY, SMNVEV (reference sequence). Trimming removed 5 bases from V and 6 bases from J; junction bases left unmatched: 3. CDR3 residues: CASSPQGDGYTF. In DNA, the CDR3 is TGTGCCAGCAGTCCCCAGGGGGATGGCTACACCTTC.

The CDR3 here is CAISRDSNYGYTF. The CDR3 nucleotides are TGTGCCATCAGTCGAGACAGCAACTATGGCTACACCTTC. The rearrangement links TRBV10-3 to TRBJ1-2; a possible D gene is TRBD1 (5 bases). The CDR3 extends over 13 amino acids. Trimming stripped 5 bases from V and 2 bases from J, with 9 bases between. Looked up from germline, CDR1 is ENHRY and CDR2 is SYGVKD.

This clone was seen only once. The sample has other DNA sequences that encode this CDR3 too. The J gene is TRBJ1-1, the V gene TRBV11-3; D is undetermined. This CDR3 is built from 11 residues. Germline CDR1 and CDR2: SGHNT and YENEEA. Between the trimmed V and J ends, which lost 5 bases and 2 bases, there was a span of 3 bases. CDR3 bases: TGTGCCAGCAGCCAAAACACTGAAGCTTTCTTT. It is translated as CASSQNTEAFF. Full variable domain (outside the CDR3, taken from reference TRBV11-3 and TRBJ1-1): EAGVVQSPRYKIIEKKQPVAFWCNPISGHNTLYWYLQNLGQGPELLIRYENEEAVDDSQLPKDRFSAERLKGVDSTLKIQPAELGDSAVYLCASSQNTEAFFGQGTRLTVV.

The chain has TRBV7-6 and TRBJ2-3, with D possibly TRBD1 on 6 matching bases. The V end was cut by 5 bases, the J end by 0 bases, with 15 bases between. This CDR3 is built from 16 residues. Germline CDR1 reads SGHVS; CDR2 reads FNYEAQ. The CDR3 loop is CASSLRGGASTDTQYF. The CDR3, as DNA: TGTGCCAGCAGCCTCCGAGGGGGTGCTAGCACAGATACGCAGTATTTT.

The rearrangement links TRBV19 to TRBJ2-7; 8 bases align to TRBD1. With 6 bases clipped from V and 5 bases from J, the junction kept 6 bases outside the gene matches. Germline V lookup: CDR1 LNHDA, CDR2 SQIVND (reference sequence). The CDR3 loop spans 13 amino acids. The CDR3: CASSPWTGNEQYF. The CDR3 DNA is TGTGCCAGTAGCCCATGGACAGGGAACGAGCAGTACTTC.

This clone was seen just once. V gene TRBV18 combines with J gene TRBJ1-3; the D is unclear. The CDR3 has 14 amino acids. Germline V gene sequence: CDR1 KGHSH, CDR2 LQKENI. With 3 bases removed from V and 4 bases from J, the gap between germline ends came to 10 bases. CDR3: CASSPMRAGNTIYF. DNA of the CDR3: TGTGCCAGCTCACCGATGAGGGCGGGAAACACCATATATTTT.

CDR3: CASSTDRGQEKLFF. In DNA form, the CDR3 reads TGTGCCAGCAGTACCGACAGGGGGCAAGAAAAACTGTTTTTT. This chain joins TRBV6-2 or TRBV6-3 and TRBJ1-4; 10 bases align to TRBD1. V was pared by 5 bases and J by 8 bases, with 5 bases of the junction left unmatched. Germline V gene lookup returns CDR1 MNHEY and CDR2 SVGEGT. The CDR3 has 14 residues.

The V gene is TRBV6-5, the J gene TRBJ2-1; D might be TRBD2 (6 bases). Germline CDR1 reads MNHEY; CDR2 reads SVGAGI. V was pared by 8 bases and J by 2 bases, with 16 bases between. This CDR3 has 15 residues. CDR3 loop: CASGSGFSPYNEQFF. In DNA, the CDR3 is TGTGCCAGCGGAAGCGGGTTCAGTCCCTACAATGAGCAGTTCTTC.

CDR3 protein: CASSQDGQSYSYEQYF. In DNA, the CDR3 is TGTGCCAGCAGCCAAGACGGACAGAGCTACTCCTACGAGCAGTACTTC. The genes are TRBV14 and TRBJ2-7; D may be TRBD1 (6 bases). This CDR3 region has 16 residues. Per the germline V gene, CDR1 is SGHDN and CDR2 is FVKESK. V shed 0 bases and J shed 0 bases, with 12 bases lying between them.

The chain has TRBV19 and TRBJ1-3; no reliable D call. The CDR3 has 16 amino acids. V shed 5 bases and J shed 2 bases, with 16 bases lying between them. In germline, CDR1 is LNHDA, CDR2 SQIVND (reference sequence). This chain's CDR3 is CASSVGSGYAGNTIYF. The CDR3 coding sequence is TGTGCCAGTAGTGTCGGCTCGGGGTATGCTGGAAACACCATATATTTT.

The chain uses TRBV3-1 (or the pseudogene TRBV3-2) and TRBJ1-4; TRBD1 is a possible D gene (6 bases). The CDR3 sequence is 14 residues long. Per germline, CDR1 LGHDT and CDR2 YNNKEL (reference sequence). Trimming removed 4 bases from V and 0 bases from J, with 6 bases in between. The CDR3 region has the DNA TGTGCCAGCAGCCCAGGGGCAACTAATGAAAAACTGTTTTTT. Encoded protein: CASSPGATNEKLFF.

The chain combines TRBV12-3 or TRBV12-4 with TRBJ2-7, with D tentatively TRBD2 (6 bases). This CDR3 is 13 amino acids long. V dropped 3 bases and J dropped 4 bases, with 10 bases sitting between them. Written as DNA, the CDR3 is TGTGCCAGCAGTTTCGGGAGTTGGTACGAGCAGTACTTC. Translation gives CASSFGSWYEQYF.

This chain uses TRBV4-1 with TRBJ1-1, with D possibly being TRBD1 (5 bases). Between the trimmed V and J ends, which lost 3 bases and 0 bases, there was a span of 8 bases. The CDR3 has 14 residues. Germline CDR1 and CDR2: MGHRA and YSYEKL. In DNA form, the CDR3 reads TGCGCCAGCAGCCAGGGGGACTTGAACACTGAAGCTTTCTTT. It is translated as CASSQGDLNTEAFF.

The chain is built from TRBV5-1 and TRBJ2-1; a weak D match, TRBD1 (6 bases). CDR1 SGHRS and CDR2 YFSETQ come from the germline V gene. This CDR3 comprises 14 residues. Deletions cut 0 bases from V and 5 bases from J, with 9 bases between. This CDR3 reads CASSLAGANNEQFF. For the CDR3, the DNA is TGCGCCAGCAGCTTGGCAGGGGCGAACAATGAGCAGTTCTTC. Drawing the rest from reference TRBV5-1 and TRBJ2-1, the complete variable domain is KAGVTQTPRYLIKTRGQQVTLSCSPISGHRSVSWYQQTPGQGLQFLFEYFSETQRNKGNFPGRFSGRQFSNSRSEMNVSTLELGDSALYLCASSLAGANNEQFFGPGTRLTVL.

For this clone: Other DNA variants within this sample encode the same CDR3. V gene TRBV6-5 combines with J gene TRBJ2-5; D remains unclear. CDR1 and CDR2 from the germline V gene are MNHEY and SVGAGI. There are 12 residues in the CDR3. V gave up 0 bases and J gave up 5 bases, with 4 bases separating them. The CDR3 sequence: CASSYSRETQYF. The DNA of the CDR3 is TGTGCCAGCAGTTACTCGAGGGAGACCCAGTACTTC.

J is TRBJ1-1 and V is TRBV3-1 (or the pseudogene TRBV3-2); 7 bases line up with TRBD1. The length of the CDR3 is 14 residues. CDR1 and CDR2 from the germline V gene are LGHDT and YNNKEL (reference sequence). After removal of 1 base from V and 5 bases from J, the junction contained 4 bases not matched to a gene. CDR3 DNA: TGTGCCAGCAGCCAAGCCCGCAGGGGGACTGAAGCTTTCTTT. It codes for CASSQARRGTEAFF.

This clone was counted a single time. The chain combines TRBV5-1 with TRBJ1-4, with 7 bases fitting TRBD1. V was pared by 4 bases and J by 3 bases, with 6 bases of the junction left unmatched. This CDR3 is built from 15 residues. Germline CDR1 SGHRS, CDR2 YFSETQ. The CDR3 loop reads CASSVGQKSNEKLFF. CDR3 in DNA: TGCGCCAGCAGCGTGGGACAGAAATCTAATGAAAAACTGTTTTTT.

In the case of this clone: At one end, the junction sequence differs from germline, possibly due to a read error. The chain carries TRBV29-1 and TRBJ2-5; 9 bases are shared with TRBD1. This CDR3 contains 13 residues. Germline loops: CDR1 SQVTM, CDR2 ANQGSEA. CDR3 sequence (DNA): TGCAGCGCTGAACAGGGGGCTAAAGAGACCCAGTACTTC. This encodes CSAEQGAKETQYF.

The chain couples TRBV6-5 to TRBJ1-3; D gene ambiguous. V was shortened by 6 bases and J by 0 bases, with 12 bases between the two germline ends. The germline CDR1 and CDR2 sequences are MNHEY and SVGAGI. The CDR3 is 15 amino acids. Here the CDR3 DNA reads TGTGCCAGCAGATTCGACGGGAGCTCTGGAAACACCATATATTTT. Its protein product is CASRFDGSSGNTIYF.

CDR3 DNA sequence: TGTGCCAGCAGCCGACAGGGGACAAATCAGCCCCAGCATTTT. It encodes CASSRQGTNQPQHF. The chain links TRBV28 to TRBJ1-5; 8 bases match TRBD1. The CDR3 spans 14 residues. The V and J ends lost 6 bases and 4 bases, in that order; junction bases with no gene match: 5. Germline V gives CDR1 MDHEN, CDR2 SYDVKM. Looking up the rest from reference TRBV28 and TRBJ1-5 gives the full variable domain: DVKVTQSSRYLVKRTGEKVFLECVQDMDHENMFWYRQDPGLGLRLIYFSYDVKMKEKGDIPEGYSVSREKKERFSLILESASTNQTSMYLCASSRQGTNQPQHFGDGTRLSIL.

V and J are TRBV4-1 and TRBJ1-1; TRBD1 agrees at 9 bases. The V segment lost 11 bases and the J segment 3 bases; nucleotides outside the gene matches: 10. Germline CDR1 MGHRA, CDR2 YSYEKL. There are 14 residues in the CDR3. Here the CDR3 DNA reads TGCGCCGGGACAGGGACCACTAAGGACACTGAAGCTTTCTTT. Its protein is CAGTGTTKDTEAFF.

V is TRBV2 and J is TRBJ2-3; 9 bases match TRBD2. J lost 3 bases, V lost 10 bases, and 11 bases had no gene match. This CDR3 comprises 15 residues. Germline V gene data show CDR1 as SNHLY and CDR2 as FYNNEI. The CDR3, as DNA: TGTGCCACCGGCTTAGCGGGAGAGAGTACAGATACGCAGTATTTT. Protein: CATGLAGESTDTQYF.